A selection of T cell receptor beta chains follows, all from one sample in a study of cytomegalovirus exposure and HLA in healthy donors. Clones were read by immunoSEQ multiplex PCR, and TCRdb kept only the in-frame ones, dropping some. The sample lists some 200,000 clones; 81% were seen once. The sample taken for sequencing was PBMCs. The receptors here all came from a man aged 50-60 years in good health and CMV-seronegative. Both conserved end residues are part of each CDR3. Fields, in order: J gene, V gene, D gene, clone size, CDR3 DNA, CDR3 protein. A D gene is named only where the DNA matches it firmly. Not all rows give a size; the values are once, few, many and, for expanded clones, a class.

J gene: TRBJ2-1
V gene: TRBV29-1
D gene: TRBD2
clone size: NA
CDR3 DNA: TGCAGCGGGGAGCGGGGGGGCCGGGGTGAGCAGTTCTTC
CDR3 protein: CSGERGGRGEQFF

J gene: TRBJ2-3
V gene: TRBV29-1
D gene: TRBD1
clone size: NA
CDR3 DNA: TGCAGCGTTGAAGGGGGACAGTTCACAGATACGCAGTATTTT
CDR3 protein: CSVEGGQFTDTQYF

J gene: TRBJ2-7
V gene: TRBV7-9
D gene: TRBD1
clone size: NA
CDR3 DNA: TGTTCCAGCAGCTTAGGGACAGGGAGCCACGAGCAGTACTTC
CDR3 protein: CSSSLGTGSHEQYF

J gene: TRBJ2-3
V gene: TRBV9
D gene: TRBD2
clone size: NA
CDR3 DNA: TGTGCCAGCAGCGCCGGGACTAGCTTGCGGACAGATACGCAGTATTTT
CDR3 protein: CASSAGTSLRTDTQYF

J gene: TRBJ1-5
V gene: TRBV5-1
D gene: TRBD1
clone size: NA
CDR3 DNA: TGCGCCAGCAGCTTTGGGACAGGGGCCAATCAGCCCCAGCATTTT
CDR3 protein: CASSFGTGANQPQHF

J gene: TRBJ2-3
V gene: TRBV7-9
D gene: TRBD2
clone size: NA
CDR3 DNA: TGTGCCAGCAGACCCGGGACTAGCGCCCAGGAGGGTACGCAGTATTTT
CDR3 protein: CASRPGTSAQEGTQYF

J gene: TRBJ2-2
V gene: TRBV29-1
D gene: TRBD2
clone size: NA
CDR3 DNA: TGCAGCGTTGAGTGGACTAGCGGTACCGGGGAGCTGTTTTTT
CDR3 protein: CSVEWTSGTGELFF

J gene: TRBJ2-5
V gene: TRBV9
D gene: NA
clone size: NA
CDR3 DNA: TGTGCCAGCAGCGTAGCGGGAAGAGACCAGTACTTC
CDR3 protein: CASSVAGRDQYF

J gene: TRBJ1-1
V gene: TRBV7-6
D gene: TRBD1
clone size: NA
CDR3 DNA: TGTGCCAGCAGCTCAACCGGGACAGGGGACACTGAAGCTTTCTTT
CDR3 protein: CASSSTGTGDTEAFF

J gene: TRBJ2-1
V gene: TRBV30
D gene: NA
clone size: NA
CDR3 DNA: TGTGCCTGGAGCACCAGGGGATACAATGAGCAGTTCTTC
CDR3 protein: CAWSTRGYNEQFF

J gene: TRBJ2-1
V gene: TRBV29-1
D gene: TRBD2
clone size: NA
CDR3 DNA: TGCAGCGCAGCCGGGACTAATAATGAGCAGTTCTTC
CDR3 protein: CSAAGTNNEQFF

J gene: TRBJ2-3
V gene: TRBV11-2
D gene: TRBD2
clone size: NA
CDR3 DNA: TGTGCCAGCAGCTTAGATCGGGGAGCGGGGGGGAGGACAGATACGCAGTATTTT
CDR3 protein: CASSLDRGAGGRTDTQYF

J gene: TRBJ2-7
V gene: TRBV4-1
D gene: NA
clone size: NA
CDR3 DNA: TGCGCCAGCAGCCAACCGTTAGTCGGGTACGAGCAGTACTTC
CDR3 protein: CASSQPLVGYEQYF

J gene: TRBJ1-2
V gene: TRBV27
D gene: TRBD1
clone size: few
CDR3 DNA: TGTGCCAGCAGTTCGACAGGGGACTATGGCTACACCTTC
CDR3 protein: CASSSTGDYGYTF

J gene: TRBJ1-1
V gene: TRBV6-4
D gene: NA
clone size: NA
CDR3 DNA: TGTGCCAGCAGCGAACTTGTAGACACTGAAGCTTTCTTT
CDR3 protein: CASSELVDTEAFF

J gene: TRBJ2-5
V gene: TRBV19
D gene: NA
clone size: NA
CDR3 DNA: TGTGCCAGTAGTCTTTGGTTGGCACCACAAGAGACCCAGTACTTC
CDR3 protein: CASSLWLAPQETQYF

J gene: TRBJ1-6
V gene: TRBV19
D gene: NA
clone size: NA
CDR3 DNA: TGTGCCAGTAGGGACAGTCCCCTTCGATCTTCACCCCTCCACTTT
CDR3 protein: CASRDSPLRSSPLHF

J gene: TRBJ2-7
V gene: TRBV5-1
D gene: NA
clone size: few
CDR3 DNA: TGCGCCAGCAGCTCCCGAGCCTCCTACGAGCAGTACTTC
CDR3 protein: CASSSRASYEQYF

J gene: TRBJ2-3
V gene: TRBV11-3
D gene: TRBD1
clone size: NA
CDR3 DNA: TGTGCCAGCAGCTTAACCACAGGGGCAGATACGCAGTATTTT
CDR3 protein: CASSLTTGADTQYF

J gene: TRBJ1-1
V gene: TRBV6-5
D gene: NA
clone size: NA
CDR3 DNA: TGTGCCAGCAGTAAACAGCTGTCCTTGAACACTGAAGCTTTCTTT
CDR3 protein: CASSKQLSLNTEAFF

J gene: TRBJ2-4
V gene: TRBV29-1
D gene: TRBD2
clone size: NA
CDR3 DNA: TGCAGCGTTGAAGTGACTAGCACGGACATTCAGTACTTC
CDR3 protein: CSVEVTSTDIQYF

J gene: TRBJ1-5
V gene: TRBV6-1
D gene: NA
clone size: NA
CDR3 DNA: TGTGCCAGCAGTGCCACAGGGAGCAATCAGCCCCAGCATTTT
CDR3 protein: CASSATGSNQPQHF

J gene: TRBJ2-1
V gene: TRBV6-6
D gene: TRBD1
clone size: NA
CDR3 DNA: TGTGCCAGCAGTTACGACAGGGGGTACGGGAATGAGCAGTTCTTC
CDR3 protein: CASSYDRGYGNEQFF

J gene: TRBJ1-1
V gene: TRBV5-1
D gene: TRBD1
clone size: NA
CDR3 DNA: TGCGCCAGCAGCCCCCCAGGGGGCTCTCCTGCTTTCTTT
CDR3 protein: CASSPPGGSPAFF

J gene: TRBJ2-6
V gene: TRBV19
D gene: NA
clone size: NA
CDR3 DNA: TGTGCCAGTAGTATGTACGGGCTACAGGCTGGGGCCAACGTCCTGACTTTC
CDR3 protein: CASSMYGLQAGANVLTF

J gene: TRBJ2-7
V gene: TRBV9
D gene: NA
clone size: NA
CDR3 DNA: TGTGCCAGCAGCGGGGTGGGTAGCGGAGACGAGCAGTACTTC
CDR3 protein: CASSGVGSGDEQYF

J gene: TRBJ1-3
V gene: TRBV4-1
D gene: NA
clone size: NA
CDR3 DNA: TGCGCCAGCAGCCAAGAGCGAGTCTCTGGAAACACCATATATTTT
CDR3 protein: CASSQERVSGNTIYF

J gene: TRBJ1-2
V gene: TRBV7-9
D gene: NA
clone size: NA
CDR3 DNA: TGTGCCAGCAGCTTAGGGTCGGGGAACTATGGCTACACCTTC
CDR3 protein: CASSLGSGNYGYTF

J gene: TRBJ2-5
V gene: TRBV5-1
D gene: TRBD1
clone size: few
CDR3 DNA: TGCGCCAGCAGCAGAACAGGGGGGCAAGAGACCCAGTACTTC
CDR3 protein: CASSRTGGQETQYF

J gene: TRBJ1-2
V gene: TRBV10-1
D gene: NA
clone size: NA
CDR3 DNA: TGCGCCAGCAGCTTCGGAGGGGGCTACACCTTC
CDR3 protein: CASSFGGGYTF